These T cell receptor gamma chains were read from a single sample in a study of Vδ1+ human thymocytes. TCRdb called clones from the multiplex PCR reads again using CATT. The sample gives 20,000 to 25,000 gamma-chain clones, around 15% of which show up once; 1.9% is in the top ten. The sequenced material came from Vdelta1+ gamma-delta thymocytes from the thymus. These receptors originate from a child under two years old who had congenital heart surgery. Both conserved end residues are trimmed from each CDR3.

TRGV9,ALWEGYPYYKKL
TRGV5,ATWDRLDHYYKKL
TRGV8,ATWVMSPTYYKKL
TRGV9,ALWEVQRYKKL
TRGV4,ATWAAGVVYKKL
TRGV3,ATWDRGWGNKKL
TRGV5,ATWDRPGDSDWIKT
TRGV3,ATWDRPRRGKL
TRGV8,ATWPNLGYKKL
TRGV4,ATWKWASSGGKL
TRGV9,ALWELPGKKL
TRGV9,ALWEVWELGKKIKV
TRGV4,ATWDGPPQLFRQKL
TRGV9,ALWEVQKKL
TRGV8,ATWDPGKGYKKL
TRGV5,ATWDRPPWDKKL
TRGV5,ATWDRRGYYKKL
TRGV5,ATWDRFGSSDWIKT
TRGV9,ALCRWFKI
TRGV4,ATWDCYKKL
TRGV2,ATWDGQGKL
TRGV9,ALWEVPEALGKKIKV
TRGV3,ATWDRHSDWIKT
TRGV4,ATWNGGTGWFKI
TRGV2,ATWDGTSLVKKL
TRGV9,ALWVKGRFRI
TRGV3,ATWDRSVGSYYKKL
TRGV8,ATWDIAYKKL
TRGV8,ATWDPAHYYKKL
TRGV4,ATWDGRPFGYKKL
TRGV2,ATWDGLSHKKL
TRGV2,ATWDGPKNYYKKL
TRGV2,ATWDGDAKL
TRGV3,ATWDRDKGDWIKT
TRGV4,ATWNDLGSDWIKT
TRGV4,ATWDGGYKKL
TRGV9,ALWELWCHYYKKL